This TCR beta chain derives from a study of cytomegalovirus exposure and HLA in healthy donors. General study points: Researchers reportedly found TCR beta sequences accurately predicted most subjects' HLA-A and HLA-B alleles.

Concerning this clone: Antigen unknown.

The PCR had 60 Vbeta and 13 Jbeta primers. Some clones are missing from TCRdb's copy, which holds only in-frame ones; the method was immunoSEQ multiplex PCR. This table has some 71,000 clones, about 70% appearing once. Trimming pared 9 bases from V and 5 bases from J, leaving 14 bases between. This CDR3 is built from 13 residues. CDR1 is KGHSH, CDR2 LQKENI, per germline. This receptor was identified in a middle-aged man in good health and CMV-seropositive. The J gene is TRBJ2-1, the V gene TRBV18; D is possibly TRBD1 (5 bases). Specimen: PBMCs. The CDR3: CASGQGTHNEQFF. DNA of the CDR3: TGTGCCAGTGGGCAGGGCACACACAATGAGCAGTTCTTC.